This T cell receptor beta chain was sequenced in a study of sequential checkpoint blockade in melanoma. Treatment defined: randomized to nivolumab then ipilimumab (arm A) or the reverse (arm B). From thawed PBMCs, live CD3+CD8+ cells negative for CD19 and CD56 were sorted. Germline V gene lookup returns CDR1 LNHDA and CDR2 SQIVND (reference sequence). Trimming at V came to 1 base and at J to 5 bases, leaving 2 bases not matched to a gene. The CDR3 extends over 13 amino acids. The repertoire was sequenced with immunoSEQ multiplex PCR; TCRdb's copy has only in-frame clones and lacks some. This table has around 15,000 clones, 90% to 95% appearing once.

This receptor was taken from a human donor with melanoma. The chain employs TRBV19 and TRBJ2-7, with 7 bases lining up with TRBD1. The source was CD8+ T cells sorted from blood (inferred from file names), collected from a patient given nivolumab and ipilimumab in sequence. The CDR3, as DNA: TGTGCCAGTAGTATAGGACAGGGACACGAGCAGTACTTC. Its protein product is CASSIGQGHEQYF. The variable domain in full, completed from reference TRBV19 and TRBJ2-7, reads DGGITQSPKYLFRKEGQNVTLSCEQNLNHDAMYWYRQDPGQGLRLIYYSQIVNDFQKGDIAEGYSVSREKKESFPLTVTSAQKNPTAFYLCASSIGQGHEQYFGPGTRLTVT.